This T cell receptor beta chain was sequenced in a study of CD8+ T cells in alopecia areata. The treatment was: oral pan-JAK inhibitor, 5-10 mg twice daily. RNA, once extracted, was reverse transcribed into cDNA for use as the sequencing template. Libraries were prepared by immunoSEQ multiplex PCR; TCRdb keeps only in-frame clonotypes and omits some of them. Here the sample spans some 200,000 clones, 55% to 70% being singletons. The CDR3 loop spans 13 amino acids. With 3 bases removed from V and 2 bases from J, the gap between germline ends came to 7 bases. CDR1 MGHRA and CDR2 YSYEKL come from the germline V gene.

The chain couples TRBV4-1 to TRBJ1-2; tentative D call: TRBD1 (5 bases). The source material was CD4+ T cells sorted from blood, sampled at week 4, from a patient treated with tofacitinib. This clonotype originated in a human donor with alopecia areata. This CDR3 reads CASSHWGNYGYTF. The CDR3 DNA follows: TGCGCCAGCAGCCACTGGGGGAACTATGGCTACACCTTC.